The text below deals with one T cell receptor (beta chain). This sample was taken from a study of cytomegalovirus exposure and HLA in healthy donors. On the study more broadly: A subsequent analysis stated that the 120 or so validation repertoires were run on the same platform as the approximately 660 first-cohort repertoires.

The CDR3 spans 14 residues. Germline V gene data show CDR1 as SGHDT and CDR2 as YYEEEE. The V gene end was trimmed by 2 bases and the J gene end by 9 bases; junction bases not matched to a gene: 8. TCRdb's copy holds only in-frame clones and misses some; the assay was immunoSEQ multiplex PCR. The table includes about 150,000 clones, 65% to 90% detected once. Sequencing was carried out using PBMCs. The receptor's source is a young man in good health and CMV-seropositive. This chain links TRBV5-6 with TRBJ2-1; TRBD2 matches at 7 bases. CDR3 sequence reads: CASSFRAGGIEQFF. Here the CDR3 DNA reads TGTGCCAGCAGCTTCAGGGCCGGGGGGATTGAGCAGTTCTTC.